The following is a TCR beta chain sequence with its context. Its matching antigen is unknown. The protocol was immunoSEQ multiplex PCR, while the TCRdb copy is restricted to in-frame clones and leaves out a portion. The sample shows 90,000 to 130,000 clones, roughly 90% of them seen only once. The entry originates in a study of cytomegalovirus exposure and HLA in healthy donors. Across the whole study: The roughly 110 validation repertoires were reported in a later analysis to have been generated on the same platform as the approximately 700 first-cohort repertoires. Study observations and caveats: The classifier reportedly diagnosed cytomegalovirus status with high sensitivity and specificity. Specificity of a few CMV-associated chains for CMV antigens was verified in vitro.

V dropped 4 bases and J dropped 3 bases, with 10 bases sitting between them. The CDR3 is 14 residues long. Germline V gene data show CDR1 as SGDLS and CDR2 as YYNGEE. This TCR came from a woman younger than 45 in good health and CMV-seropositive. Sequenced input: PBMCs. J is TRBJ2-2 and V is TRBV9; D uncertain. Here the CDR3 DNA reads TGTGCCAGCAGCCGACTCCTAGACACCGGGGAGCTGTTTTTT. It encodes CASSRLLDTGELFF.